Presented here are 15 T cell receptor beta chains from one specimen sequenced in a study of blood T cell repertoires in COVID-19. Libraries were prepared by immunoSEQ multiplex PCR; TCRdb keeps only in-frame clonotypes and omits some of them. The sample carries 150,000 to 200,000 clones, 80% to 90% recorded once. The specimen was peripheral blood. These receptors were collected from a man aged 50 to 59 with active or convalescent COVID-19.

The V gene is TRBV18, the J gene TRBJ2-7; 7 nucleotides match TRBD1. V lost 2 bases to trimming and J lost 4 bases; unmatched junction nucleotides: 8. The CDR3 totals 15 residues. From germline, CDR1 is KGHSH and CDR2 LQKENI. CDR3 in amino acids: CASSPVDRDGYEQYF. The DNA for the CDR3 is TGTGCCAGCTCACCAGTAGACAGGGACGGGTACGAGCAGTACTTC. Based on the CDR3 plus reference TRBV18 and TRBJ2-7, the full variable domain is NAGVMQNPRHLVRRRGQEARLRCSPMKGHSHVYWYRQLPEEGLKFMVYLQKENIIDESGMPKERFSAEFPKEGPSILRIQQVVRGDSAAYFCASSPVDRDGYEQYFGPGTRLTVT.

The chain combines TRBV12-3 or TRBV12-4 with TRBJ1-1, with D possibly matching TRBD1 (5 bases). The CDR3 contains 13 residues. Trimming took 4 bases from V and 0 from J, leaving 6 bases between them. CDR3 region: CASSWGMNTEAFF. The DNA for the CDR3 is TGTGCCAGCAGTTGGGGCATGAACACTGAAGCTTTCTTT.

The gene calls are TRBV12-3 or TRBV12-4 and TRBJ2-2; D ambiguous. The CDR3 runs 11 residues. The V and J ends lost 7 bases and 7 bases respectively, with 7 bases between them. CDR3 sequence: CASTYFGELFF. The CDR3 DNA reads TGTGCCAGCACCTATTTCGGGGAGCTGTTTTTT.

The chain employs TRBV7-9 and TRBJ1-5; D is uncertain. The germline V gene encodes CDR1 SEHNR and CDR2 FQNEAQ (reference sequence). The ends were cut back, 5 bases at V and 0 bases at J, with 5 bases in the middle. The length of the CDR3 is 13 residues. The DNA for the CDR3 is TGTGCCAGCAGCGCGAATAGCAATCAGCCCCAGCATTTT. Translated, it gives CASSANSNQPQHF.

CDR3 in amino acids: CATGGVGQPQHF. The CDR3 DNA sequence: TGTGCCACTGGCGGGGTCGGTCAGCCCCAGCATTTT. This sequence joins TRBV6-5 and TRBJ1-5; D call uncertain. This CDR3 comprises 12 residues. Germline values: CDR1 MNHEY, CDR2 SVGAGI. V lost 10 bases and J 6 bases, leaving 13 bases between the germline ends.

The CDR3 DNA reads as TGTGCCAGCAGCCGAGGAGCGGGGGGGCAAGAGACCCAGTACTTC. Translation gives CASSRGAGGQETQYF. This chain joins TRBV4-2 and TRBJ2-5; TRBD2 aligns across 10 bases. The CDR3 length is 15 residues. V lost 4 bases to trimming and J lost 2 bases; unmatched junction nucleotides: 4. Germline CDR1 LGHNA, CDR2 YNFKEQ.

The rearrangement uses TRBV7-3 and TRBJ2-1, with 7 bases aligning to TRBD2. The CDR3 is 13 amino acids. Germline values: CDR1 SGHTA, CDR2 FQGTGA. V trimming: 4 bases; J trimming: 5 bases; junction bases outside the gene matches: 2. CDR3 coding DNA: TGTGCCAGCAGCTCGGCGGGGGACAATGAGCAGTTCTTC. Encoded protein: CASSSAGDNEQFF.

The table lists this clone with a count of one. CDR3 DNA: TGTGCCAGCAGCGGAAATGAGAGGGAACCCTACGAGCAGTACTTC. It encodes CASSGNEREPYEQYF. The V and J genes are TRBV28 and TRBJ2-7; the D gene is possibly TRBD2 (5 bases). This CDR3 has 15 amino acids. The V gene lost 6 bases and the J gene lost 2 bases, with 17 bases spanning the gap. Germline CDR1 is MDHEN and CDR2 is SYDVKM. Complete variable domain (other parts from reference TRBV28 and TRBJ2-7): DVKVTQSSRYLVKRTGEKVFLECVQDMDHENMFWYRQDPGLGLRLIYFSYDVKMKEKGDIPEGYSVSREKKERFSLILESASTNQTSMYLCASSGNEREPYEQYFGPGTRLTVT.

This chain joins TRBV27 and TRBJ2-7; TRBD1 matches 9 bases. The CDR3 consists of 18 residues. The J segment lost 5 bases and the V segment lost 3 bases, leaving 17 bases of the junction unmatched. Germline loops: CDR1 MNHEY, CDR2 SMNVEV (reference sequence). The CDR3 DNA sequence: TGTGCCAGCAGTTTTGGGCAGTTGCCGGGACAGGGAAACCACGAGCAGTACTTC. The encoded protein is CASSFGQLPGQGNHEQYF.

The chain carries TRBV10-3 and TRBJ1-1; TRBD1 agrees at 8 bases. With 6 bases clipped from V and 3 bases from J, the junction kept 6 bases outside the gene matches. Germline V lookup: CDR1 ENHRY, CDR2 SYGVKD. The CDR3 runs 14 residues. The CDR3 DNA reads TGTGCCATCAGAGGAGGACAGGGAGACACTGAAGCTTTCTTT. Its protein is CAIRGGQGDTEAFF.

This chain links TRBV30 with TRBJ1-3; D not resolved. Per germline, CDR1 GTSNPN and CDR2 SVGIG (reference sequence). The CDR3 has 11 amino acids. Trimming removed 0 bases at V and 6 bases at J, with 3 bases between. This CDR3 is CAWSVQNTIYF. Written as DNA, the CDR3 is TGTGCCTGGAGTGTCCAAAACACCATATATTTT. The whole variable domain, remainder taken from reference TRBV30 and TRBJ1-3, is SQTIHQWPATLVQPVGSPLSLECTVEGTSNPNLYWYRQAAGRGLQLLFYSVGIGQISSEVPQNLSASRPQDRQFILSSKKLLLSDSGFYLCAWSVQNTIYFGEGSWLTVV.

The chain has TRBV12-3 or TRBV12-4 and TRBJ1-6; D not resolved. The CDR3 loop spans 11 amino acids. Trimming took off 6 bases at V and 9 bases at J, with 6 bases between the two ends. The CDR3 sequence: CASSRGSPLHF. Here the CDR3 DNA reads TGTGCCAGCAGCCGGGGTTCACCCCTCCACTTT.

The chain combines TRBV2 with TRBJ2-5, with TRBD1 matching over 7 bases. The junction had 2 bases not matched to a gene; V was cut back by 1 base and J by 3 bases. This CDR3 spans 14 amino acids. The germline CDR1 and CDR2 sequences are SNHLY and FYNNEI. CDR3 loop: CASSEDTGEETQYF. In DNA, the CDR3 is TGTGCCAGCAGTGAAGATACAGGGGAAGAGACCCAGTACTTC.

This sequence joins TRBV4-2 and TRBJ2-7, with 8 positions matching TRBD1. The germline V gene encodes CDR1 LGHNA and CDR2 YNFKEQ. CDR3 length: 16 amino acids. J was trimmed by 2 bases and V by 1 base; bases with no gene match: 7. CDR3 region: CASSQASGQGTYEQYF. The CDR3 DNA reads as TGTGCCAGCAGCCAAGCGTCCGGACAGGGTACCTACGAGCAGTACTTC.

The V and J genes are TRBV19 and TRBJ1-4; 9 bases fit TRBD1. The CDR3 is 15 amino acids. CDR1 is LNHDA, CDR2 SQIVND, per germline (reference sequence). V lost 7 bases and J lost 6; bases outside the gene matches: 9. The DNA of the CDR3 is TGTGCCAGTACGATGGAAGGACAGGGGTATGAAAAACTGTTTTTT. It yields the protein CASTMEGQGYEKLFF.